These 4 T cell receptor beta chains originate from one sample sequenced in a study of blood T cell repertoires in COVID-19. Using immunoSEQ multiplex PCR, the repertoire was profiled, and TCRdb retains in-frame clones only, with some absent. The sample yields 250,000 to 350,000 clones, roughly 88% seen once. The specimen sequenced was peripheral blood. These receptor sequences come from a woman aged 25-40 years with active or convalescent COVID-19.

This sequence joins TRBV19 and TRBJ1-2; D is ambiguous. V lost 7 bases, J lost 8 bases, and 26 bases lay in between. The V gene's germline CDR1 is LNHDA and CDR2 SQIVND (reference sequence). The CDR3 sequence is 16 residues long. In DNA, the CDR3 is TGTGCCAGTATTCCCGGGAGCAGTGGGGTCTATGGCGGCTACACCTTC. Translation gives CASIPGSSGVYGGYTF.

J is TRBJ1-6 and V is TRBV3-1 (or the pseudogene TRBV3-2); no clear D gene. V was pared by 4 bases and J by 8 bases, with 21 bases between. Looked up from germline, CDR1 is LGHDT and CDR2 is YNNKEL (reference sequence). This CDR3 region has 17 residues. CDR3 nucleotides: TGTGCCAGCAGCCCCAACGGGAGAACGCTCGGAGATTCACCCCTCCACTTT. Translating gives CASSPNGRTLGDSPLHF.

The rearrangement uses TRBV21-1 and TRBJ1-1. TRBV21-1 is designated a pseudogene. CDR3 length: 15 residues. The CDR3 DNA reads TGTGCCAGCAGCCGGGGGGGCGGAATGAACACTGAAGCTTTCTTT. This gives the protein CASSRGGGMNTEAFF.

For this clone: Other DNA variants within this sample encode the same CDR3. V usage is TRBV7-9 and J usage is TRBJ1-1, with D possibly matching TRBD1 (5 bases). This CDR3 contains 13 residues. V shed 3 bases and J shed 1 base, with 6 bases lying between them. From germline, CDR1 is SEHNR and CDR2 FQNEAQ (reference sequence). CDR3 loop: CASSFGGNTEAFF. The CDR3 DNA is TGTGCCAGCAGCTTCGGGGGGAACACTGAAGCTTTCTTT.